This is a list of T cell receptor beta chains from one sample in a study of T cells in Graves' hyperthyroidism and ophthalmopathy. TCRdb recomputed calls from the multiplex PCR reads with MiXCR, one row per CDR3 protein. The sample records over 700,000 distinct CDR3 sequences, around 38% being singletons. What was sequenced was blood. These receptors all come from a young man with Graves' hyperthyroidism. CDR3s include the opening cysteine and the closing phenylalanine or tryptophan. The D gene is left open where the match is weak. Some rows have no size entry. The others give once, few or many, or a class for an expanded clone.

>TRBD1|TRBV5-1|NA|TRBJ1-1
TGCGCCAGCAGCTTGGAGGCAGGGGGAGAAACTGAAGCTTTCTTT
CASSLEAGGETEAFF
>NA|TRBV7-9|NA|TRBJ1-6
TGTGCCAGCAGCTTGGGGGCGGAAACGAATTCACCCCTCCACTTT
CASSLGAETNSPLHF
>NA|TRBV20-1|many|TRBJ2-5
TGCAGTGCTGCACAAGAGACCCAGTACTTC
CSAAQETQYF
>NA|TRBV20-1|NA|TRBJ1-1
TGCAGTGCTAGCCCGGGAGGGTCGAACACTGAAGCTTTCTTT
CSASPGGSNTEAFF
>TRBD1|TRBV7-6|NA|TRBJ2-7
TGTGCCAGCAGCCCAGGGACAGGAAACTCCTACGAGCAGTACTTC
CASSPGTGNSYEQYF
>NA|TRBV4-1|few|TRBJ1-1
TGCGCCAGCAGCCAAGGACTACCGAACACTGAAGCTTTCTTT
CASSQGLPNTEAFF
>NA|TRBV7-8|few|TRBJ2-7
TGTGCCAGCAGCTTGGGCTCTGATTACTACGAGCAGTACTTC
CASSLGSDYYEQYF
>NA|TRBV6-5|NA|TRBJ1-1
TGTGCCAGCACCTACGGTCTTTCGATGAACACTGAAGCTTTCTTT
CASTYGLSMNTEAFF
>NA|TRBV9|many|TRBJ1-4
TGTGCCAGCAGCGTAGAAGGACAGAAGAATGAAAAACTGTTTTTT
CASSVEGQKNEKLFF
>NA|TRBV6-5|NA|TRBJ2-2
TGTGCCAGCAGTTACTCCCGGGGGAGGGAGCTGTTTTTT
CASSYSRGRELFF
>TRBD1|TRBV9|many|TRBJ1-4
TGTGCCAGCAGCCTATCGGGGACAGAGAGTGAAAAACTGTTTTTT
CASSLSGTESEKLFF
>TRBD1|TRBV9|many|TRBJ1-3
TGTGCCAGCAGGCCGGGACAGGCAAACACCATATATTTT
CASRPGQANTIYF
>TRBD1|TRBV2|NA|TRBJ2-7
TGTGCCAGCGTCGGACAGGGCTCCTACGAGCAGTACTTC
CASVGQGSYEQYF
>NA|TRBV19|NA|TRBJ2-1
TGTGCCAGTAGCCTCGCTGGAGAGGTTGGGTACAATGAGCAGTTCTTC
CASSLAGEVGYNEQFF
>NA|TRBV2|few|TRBJ2-7
TGTGCCAGCATCTCCCGGACGGATTCCTACGAGCAGTACTTC
CASISRTDSYEQYF
>NA|TRBV7-8|few|TRBJ1-1
TGTGCCAGCAGCTTAGAAGGGGTAGGCCTCACTGAAGCTTTCTTT
CASSLEGVGLTEAFF
>NA|TRBV6-5|NA|TRBJ1-2
TGTGCCAGCAGCCCTAGGGAGGACTGGGGCTATGGCTACACCTTC
CASSPREDWGYGYTF
>NA|TRBV10-3|once|TRBJ2-6
TGTGCCATCAGTGAGTCAACAGGGCCCATTCAGTACTCTGGGGCCAACGTCCTGACTTTC
CAISESTGPIQYSGANVLTF
>NA|TRBV12-3/TRBV12-4|many|TRBJ1-2
TGTGCCAGCAGTTCAGGGAGCTATGGCTACACCTTC
CASSSGSYGYTF
>NA|TRBV12-3/TRBV12-4|NA|TRBJ2-5
TGTGCCAGCCTACTATCTTACGGGCTGGAGACCCAGTACTTC
CASLLSYGLETQYF
>NA|TRBV29-1|NA|TRBJ1-2
TGCAGCGTTGAACCACTGACCCAGGGGATTGGCTACACCTTC
CSVEPLTQGIGYTF
>TRBD1|TRBV2|NA|TRBJ1-1
TGTGCCAGCAGTCCACACAGGGGTGCTGAAGCTTTCTTT
CASSPHRGAEAFF